The TCR beta chain described here comes from a study of T-cell memory formation after mild COVID-19. The overall study: There were largely donor-specific TCR clusters. Study results and limitations: The study found balanced CD4/CD8 in clones contracting day 15 to 85 and a CD4+ lean in later expanders. In pre-infection memory, a portion of responding clones appeared, which suggested that cross-reactive memory joined.

As concerns this clonotype: Its cognate antigen is unknown.

TCRdb re-called the 5' RACE reads with MiXCR, one entry per CDR3 protein. The repertoire holds about 390,000 distinct CDR3 sequences, under 25% seen once, with around 12% in the top ten. Germline V gene lookup returns CDR1 SNHLY and CDR2 FYNNEI. V shed 3 bases, J shed 2 bases, and the junction held 4 bases outside the gene matches. This CDR3 comprises 14 residues. The receptor's source is an adult woman who had mild COVID-19 (a few samples of this study predate the infection). Cell type and time point are not known. The J gene is TRBJ2-7, the V gene TRBV2; 7 nucleotides line up with TRBD1. The source material was PBMCs or a T cell subset sorted from them (not recorded which). This CDR3 reads CASSEDRLAYEQYF. The CDR3 region has the DNA TGTGCCAGCAGTGAGGACAGGTTGGCCTACGAGCAGTACTTC.